A single sample gave rise to the 32 T cell receptor beta chains below, sequenced in a study of regulatory and conventional T cells in RAG deficiency. Here immunoSEQ multiplex PCR was the method, and the copy in TCRdb shows in-frame clones only, minus some. The data show about 9,400 clones, about 90% seen once. Regulatory T cells were sorted from blood as CD4+ CD25-high CD127-low cells. These data are also associated with another study on regulatory T cells. That source adds: The PCR used 52 TRBV and 13 TRBJ primers.

The sequenced material came from Tregs sorted from blood. All receptors come from a human donor in good health.

The V and J genes are TRBV7-3 and TRBJ2-3; TRBD1 matches 7 bases. CDR3 length equals 16 residues. The germline gives CDR1 SGHTA, CDR2 FQGTGA. The J segment lost 1 base and the V segment lost 2 bases, leaving 6 bases of the junction unmatched. CDR3 sequence reads: CASSLSGGIGTDTQYF. CDR3 sequence (DNA): TGTGCCAGCAGCTTATCAGGGGGAATCGGCACAGATACGCAGTATTTT.

This chain joins TRBV21-1 and TRBJ2-6; TRBD1, as called in the table, went unchecked against the DNA. TRBV21-1 is flagged as a pseudogene. CDR3 size: 18 residues. The CDR3 sequence: CASSKLSGVSSGANVLTF. Here the CDR3 DNA reads TGTGCCAGCAGCAAACTCTCAGGGGTTAGCTCTGGGGCCAACGTCCTGACTTTC.

The chain employs TRBV7-3 and TRBJ1-1, with TRBD1 as a possible D gene (6 bases). This CDR3 comprises 14 residues. V lost 2 bases and J 0 bases, leaving 7 bases between the germline ends. Looked up from germline, CDR1 is SGHTA and CDR2 is FQGTGA. The CDR3, as DNA: TGTGCCAGCAGCTTAGGACAGATGAACACTGAAGCTTTCTTT. Translating gives CASSLGQMNTEAFF.

The gene calls are TRBV15 and TRBJ1-6, with 7 nucleotides matching TRBD1. In germline, CDR1 is LNHNV, CDR2 YYDKDF (reference sequence). The V segment lost 3 bases and the J segment 3 bases; nucleotides outside the gene matches: 5. This CDR3 contains 16 residues. CDR3: CATSRAGTVYNSPLHF. The CDR3 DNA reads as TGTGCCACCAGCAGGGCCGGGACAGTCTATAATTCACCCCTCCACTTT.

The V gene is TRBV28, the J gene TRBJ2-2, with 10 bases fitting TRBD2. V was pared by 4 bases and J by 7 bases, with 12 bases of the junction left unmatched. This CDR3 has 17 amino acids. CDR1 is MDHEN, CDR2 SYDVKM, per germline. The DNA of the CDR3 is TGTGCCAGCAGTTGGGAAACTAGCGGGACCCGGGGCGGGGAGCTGTTTTTT. This encodes CASSWETSGTRGGELFF. Complete variable domain (other parts from reference TRBV28 and TRBJ2-2): DVKVTQSSRYLVKRTGEKVFLECVQDMDHENMFWYRQDPGLGLRLIYFSYDVKMKEKGDIPEGYSVSREKKERFSLILESASTNQTSMYLCASSWETSGTRGGELFFGEGSRLTVL.

This chain joins TRBV7-3 and TRBJ2-1, with D uncertain. Trimming stripped 1 base from V and 0 bases from J, with 13 bases between. The CDR3 totals 17 residues. In germline, CDR1 is SGHTA, CDR2 FQGTGA. This CDR3 is CASSLNPRPFSYNEQFF. CDR3 DNA sequence: TGTGCCAGCAGCTTAAACCCACGGCCCTTCTCCTACAATGAGCAGTTCTTC.

The chain is built from TRBV7-2 and TRBJ2-5; no firm D call. Germline V lookup: CDR1 SGHTA, CDR2 FQGNSA. The CDR3 has 12 amino acids. V lost 0 bases and J 5 bases, leaving 4 bases between the germline ends. The CDR3 here is CASSLAPETQYF. The CDR3 DNA is TGTGCCAGCAGCTTAGCTCCGGAGACCCAGTACTTC.

The CDR3 protein is CAWSPQGLAHQPQHF. CDR3 bases: TGTGCCTGGAGCCCACAGGGGTTGGCCCATCAGCCCCAGCATTTT. The V and J genes are TRBV30 and TRBJ1-5; 7 bases align to TRBD1. The trim removed 3 bases at V and 5 bases at J, leaving 10 bases unmatched. The germline V gene has CDR1 GTSNPN and CDR2 SVGIG (reference sequence). The CDR3 spans 15 residues.

This chain joins TRBV18 and TRBJ1-4; D remains ambiguous. V lost 6 bases to trimming and J lost 5 bases, with 13 bases between them. Germline loops: CDR1 KGHSH, CDR2 LQKENI. This CDR3 contains 14 residues. CDR3 nucleotides: TGTGCCAGCTCCCGAGGTCAGATAAATGAAAAACTGTTTTTT. Protein product: CASSRGQINEKLFF.

CDR3 sequence: CASSYTGTSGHEQYF. The CDR3 bases are TGTGCCAGCAGTTACACTGGGACTAGCGGGCACGAGCAGTACTTC. The chain joins TRBV6-9 to TRBJ2-7, with 12 nucleotides matching TRBD2. J gave up 5 bases and V 3 bases, and 5 bases lay outside the gene matches. This CDR3 region has 15 residues. From germline, CDR1 is MNHGY and CDR2 SVAAGI.

This clone was found once. The chain couples TRBV6-5 to TRBJ2-2; maybe TRBD2 (6 bases). The V end was cut by 11 bases, the J end by 6 bases, with 16 bases between. The length of the CDR3 is 13 residues. Germline CDR1 is MNHEY and CDR2 is SVGAGI. CDR3 nucleotide sequence: TGTGCCGTTGGGGAGGAAAGCCCCGGGGAGCTGTTTTTT. Its protein is CAVGEESPGELFF.

The chain combines TRBV5-1 with TRBJ2-2; D not resolved. The CDR3 is made up of 13 amino acids. Germline V gene sequence: CDR1 SGHRS, CDR2 YFSETQ. The ends were cut back, 0 bases at V and 5 bases at J, with 5 bases in the middle. Written as DNA, the CDR3 is TGCGCCAGCAGCTTGGGGGAAACCGGGGAGCTGTTTTTT. This codes for CASSLGETGELFF.

The CDR3 region is CASSLSGGRYNEQFF. CDR3 nucleotide sequence: TGTGCCAGCAGTTTAAGCGGGGGGCGATACAATGAGCAGTTCTTC. This rearrangement joins TRBV28 to TRBJ2-1; TRBD2 aligns across 9 bases. Germline CDR1 reads MDHEN; CDR2 reads SYDVKM. V lost 2 bases and J lost 4; bases outside the gene matches: 3. There are 15 residues in the CDR3.

The V call is TRBV19, the J call TRBJ2-7; D is perhaps TRBD2 (6 bases). This CDR3 has 13 amino acids. From germline, CDR1 is LNHDA and CDR2 SQIVND (reference sequence). V was clipped by 11 bases and J by 0 bases, with 14 bases between them. CDR3 nucleotides: TGTGCCGGGGGGTCCCGATTCTCCTACGAGCAGTACTTC. Encoded protein: CAGGSRFSYEQYF. Full variable domain (rest looked up from reference TRBV19 and TRBJ2-7): DGGITQSPKYLFRKEGQNVTLSCEQNLNHDAMYWYRQDPGQGLRLIYYSQIVNDFQKGDIAEGYSVSREKKESFPLTVTSAQKNPTAFYLCAGGSRFSYEQYFGPGTRLTVT.

This sequence joins TRBV18 and TRBJ1-3, with D possibly matching TRBD1 (6 bases). The length of the CDR3 is 14 residues. Germline values: CDR1 KGHSH, CDR2 LQKENI. V was shortened by 3 bases and J by 0 bases, with 6 bases between the two germline ends. DNA for the CDR3: TGTGCCAGCTCACCGGACAGCTCTGGAAACACCATATATTTT. This sequence encodes CASSPDSSGNTIYF.

Notes on this clone: One end of the junction does not line up with germline, which may come from a read error. The V call is TRBV4-1, the J call TRBJ2-1; D assignment may be TRBD1 or TRBD2 (5 bases each). Germline CDR1 reads MGHRA; CDR2 reads YSYEKL. This CDR3 region has 16 residues. The CDR3 protein is CASSQAGTGLYNEQFF. The CDR3 nucleotides are TGTGCCAGCAGCCAAGCCGGGACGGGGTTATACAATGAGCAGTTCTTC.

The chain uses TRBV7-3 and TRBJ2-1; tentative D call: TRBD2 (7 bases). CDR1 is SGHTA, CDR2 FQGTGA, per germline. Trimming removed 2 bases from V and 6 bases from J, with 11 bases in between. The CDR3 totals 14 residues. As DNA, the CDR3 is TGTGCCAGCAGCTTATCGGGGGGCCGCAATGAGCAGTTCTTC. It yields the protein CASSLSGGRNEQFF.

The rearrangement links TRBV7-9 to TRBJ2-1; D is possibly TRBD1 (5 bases). The CDR3 runs to 15 residues. Germline V gene data show CDR1 as SEHNR and CDR2 as FQNEAQ (reference sequence). V was shortened by 2 bases and J by 7 bases, with 15 bases between the two germline ends. The CDR3 reads CASSLLAGIGNEQFF. Here the CDR3 DNA reads TGTGCCAGCAGCTTATTGGCAGGGATCGGGAATGAGCAGTTCTTC.

This chain connects TRBV18 to TRBJ2-1, with D possibly TRBD1 on 6 matching bases. V was trimmed by 3 bases and J by 2 bases, leaving 11 bases between them. The CDR3 is 15 residues long. Per germline, CDR1 KGHSH and CDR2 LQKENI. The CDR3 loop is CASSPGHLTYNEQFF. DNA for the CDR3: TGTGCCAGCTCACCGGGACACCTTACCTACAATGAGCAGTTCTTC.

The chain couples TRBV5-1 to TRBJ1-1; 7 nucleotides line up with TRBD1. The CDR3 runs to 14 residues. The V gene's germline CDR1 is SGHRS and CDR2 YFSETQ. Trimming cost V 3 bases and J 0 bases; bases outside gene matches: 2. The DNA for the CDR3 is TGCGCCAGCAGCTCACAGGGGCTGAACACTGAAGCTTTCTTT. It codes for CASSSQGLNTEAFF.

This sequence joins TRBV5-1 and TRBJ1-5; 7 positions agree with TRBD1. The junction had 8 bases not matched to a gene; V was cut back by 4 bases and J by 7 bases. CDR1 and CDR2 (germline): SGHRS, YFSETQ. This CDR3 spans 14 amino acids. The CDR3 nucleotides read TGCGCCAGCAGCCCTTCAGGGGGTTACCAGCCCCAGCATTTT. Its protein is CASSPSGGYQPQHF.

Notes on this clone: The germline gene is not matched at one end of the junction; a read error may be the cause. Other DNA sequences in the sample encode the same CDR3. This rearrangement joins TRBV11-2 to TRBJ1-4, with D possibly matching TRBD1 (6 bases). Per the germline V gene, CDR1 is SGHAT and CDR2 is FQNNGV. CDR3 length: 15 amino acids. This chain's CDR3 is CASSLGAGAGEKLFF. Written as DNA, the CDR3 is TGTGCCAGCAGCTTGGGTGCAGGGGCGGGGGAAAAGCTGTTTTTT.

This chain uses TRBV10-2 with TRBJ2-7; 8 nucleotides match TRBD2. Germline-derived CDR1 and CDR2 are WSHSY and SAAADI. The CDR3 is 16 residues long. The V and J ends lost 6 bases and 0 bases, in that order; junction bases with no gene match: 10. CDR3 sequence reads: CASRKHTSGSSYEQYF. The CDR3, as DNA: TGCGCCAGCAGGAAGCATACTAGCGGCAGCTCCTACGAGCAGTACTTC.

This clone was seen only a few times. The V call is TRBV7-9, the J call TRBJ1-3, with 9 positions matching TRBD1. The germline V gene encodes CDR1 SEHNR and CDR2 FQNEAQ (reference sequence). Trimming took 1 base from V and 0 from J; bases not matched to a gene: 1. The CDR3 is 16 amino acids. CDR3 sequence reads: CASSLGGQGSGNTIYF. CDR3 bases: TGTGCCAGCAGCTTAGGGGGACAGGGCTCTGGAAACACCATATATTTT. Full variable domain (rest looked up from reference TRBV7-9 and TRBJ1-3): DTGVSQNPRHKITKRGQNVTFRCDPISEHNRLYWYRQTLGQGPEFLTYFQNEAQLEKSRLLSDRFSAERPKGSFSTLEIQRTEQGDSAMYLCASSLGGQGSGNTIYFGEGSWLTVV.

This clone was recorded only once. The chain carries TRBV30 and TRBJ1-3; D gene unclear. Germline CDR1 GTSNPN, CDR2 SVGIG (reference sequence). Trimming removed 4 bases at V and 7 bases at J, with 17 bases between. The CDR3 runs to 14 residues. The CDR3 sequence is CAWTVWARGNTIYF. The CDR3 nucleotides read TGTGCCTGGACCGTTTGGGCCCGGGGTAACACCATATATTTT.

The chain combines TRBV28 with TRBJ1-2; maybe TRBD1 (5 bases). The CDR3 contains 13 residues. CDR1 and CDR2 (germline): MDHEN, SYDVKM. Trimming took off 6 bases at V and 4 bases at J, with 12 bases between the two ends. This CDR3 reads CASRQGATYGYTF. The CDR3 nucleotides read TGTGCCAGCAGGCAGGGCGCGACCTATGGCTACACCTTC.

Concerning this clone: The same CDR3 is also encoded by other DNA sequences in this sample. DNA for the CDR3: TGTGCCAGCAGAGATCTCAGATCTAGCACAGATACGCAGTATTTT. It specifies CASRDLRSSTDTQYF. The rearrangement links TRBV4-2 to TRBJ2-3; no firm D call. Germline V lookup: CDR1 LGHNA, CDR2 YNFKEQ. This CDR3 spans 15 amino acids. Trimming stripped 6 bases from V and 0 bases from J, with 13 bases between.

The chain uses TRBV4-2 and TRBJ2-3; a possible D gene is TRBD2 (6 bases). V shed 0 bases and J shed 3 bases, with 16 bases lying between them. The CDR3 spans 17 residues. The germline gives CDR1 LGHNA, CDR2 YNFKEQ. CDR3 bases: TGTGCCAGCAGCCAAGATTGGCGACTAGTAGGGACAGATACGCAGTATTTT. It encodes CASSQDWRLVGTDTQYF.

V is TRBV18 and J is TRBJ2-2; D is uncertain. The CDR3 totals 13 residues. Germline CDR1 and CDR2: KGHSH and LQKENI. V was pared by 0 bases and J by 4 bases, with 3 bases between. CDR3 DNA sequence: TGTGCCAGCTCACCACCGACCACCGGGGAGCTGTTTTTT. It is translated as CASSPPTTGELFF.

J is TRBJ1-1 and V is TRBV6-5; D is possibly TRBD1 (6 bases). The CDR3 runs 13 residues. The germline gives CDR1 MNHEY, CDR2 SVGAGI. The ends were cut back, 8 bases at V and 5 bases at J, with 15 bases in the middle. CDR3 sequence (DNA): TGTGCCAGCCTGAAAACAGGGAGGACTGAAGCTTTCTTT. Its protein product is CASLKTGRTEAFF.

About this clone itself: Since no conserved phenylalanine or tryptophan closes the CDR3, a read error is the likely cause. This chain uses TRBV5-6 with TRBJ2-6; 7 bases agree with TRBD1. The CDR3 sequence is 17 residues long. In germline, CDR1 is SGHDT, CDR2 YYEEEE. The V segment lost 6 bases and the J segment 0 bases; nucleotides outside the gene matches: 9. CDR3 DNA: TGTGCCAGCATAGGACAGGTCCTACCCTCTGGGGCCAACGTCCTGACTTCC. Amino acids: CASIGQVLPSGANVLTS.

V and J are TRBV11-2 and TRBJ1-6; TRBD1 aligns across 7 bases. The V gene end was trimmed by 6 bases and the J gene end by 7 bases; junction bases not matched to a gene: 15. Germline V gene sequence: CDR1 SGHAT, CDR2 FQNNGV. The CDR3 runs to 17 residues. The CDR3 here is CASRGDRVTLRNSPLHF. CDR3 in DNA: TGTGCCAGCAGGGGTGACAGGGTAACTCTTAGGAATTCACCCCTCCACTTT. Supplemented by reference TRBV11-2 and TRBJ1-6, the full variable domain reads EAGVAQSPRYKIIEKRQSVAFWCNPISGHATLYWYQQILGQGPKLLIQFQNNGVVDDSQLPKDRFSAERLKGVDSTLKIQPAKLEDSAVYLCASRGDRVTLRNSPLHFGNGTRLTVT.